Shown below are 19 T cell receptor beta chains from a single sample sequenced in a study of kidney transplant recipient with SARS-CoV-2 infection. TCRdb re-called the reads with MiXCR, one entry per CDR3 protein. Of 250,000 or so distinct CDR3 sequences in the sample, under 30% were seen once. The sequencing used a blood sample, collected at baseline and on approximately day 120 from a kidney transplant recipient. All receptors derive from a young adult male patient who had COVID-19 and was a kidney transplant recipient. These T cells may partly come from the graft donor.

The CDR3 region has the DNA TGTGGCAGTAAGGCGATTGATAGCCGAAGGACCTATGGCTACACCTTC. It codes for CGSKAIDSRRTYGYTF. The chain joins TRBV8-2 to TRBJ1-2. TRBV8-2 is a recognized pseudogene. This CDR3 region has 16 residues.

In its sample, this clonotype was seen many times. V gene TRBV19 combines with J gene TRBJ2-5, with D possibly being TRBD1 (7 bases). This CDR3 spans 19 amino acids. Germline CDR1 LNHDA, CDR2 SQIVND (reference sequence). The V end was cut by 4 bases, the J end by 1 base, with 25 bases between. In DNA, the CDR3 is TGTGCCAGTAGTAGAGGAAATGGGGGGCTACAGGGGACCCAAGAGACCCAGTACTTC. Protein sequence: CASSRGNGGLQGTQETQYF.

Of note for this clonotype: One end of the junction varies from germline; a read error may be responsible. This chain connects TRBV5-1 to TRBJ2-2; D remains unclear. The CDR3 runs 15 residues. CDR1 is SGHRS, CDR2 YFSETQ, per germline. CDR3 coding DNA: TGCGCCGGCAGCTCCCCCGAAGAGGTCTCCGGGGAGCTGTTTTTT. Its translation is CAGSSPEEVSGELFF.

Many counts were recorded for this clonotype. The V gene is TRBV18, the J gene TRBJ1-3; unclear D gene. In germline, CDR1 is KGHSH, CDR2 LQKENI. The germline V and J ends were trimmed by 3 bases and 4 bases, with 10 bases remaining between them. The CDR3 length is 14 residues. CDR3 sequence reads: CASSPREFGNTIYF. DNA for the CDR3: TGTGCCAGCTCACCCCGGGAGTTCGGAAACACCATATATTTT.

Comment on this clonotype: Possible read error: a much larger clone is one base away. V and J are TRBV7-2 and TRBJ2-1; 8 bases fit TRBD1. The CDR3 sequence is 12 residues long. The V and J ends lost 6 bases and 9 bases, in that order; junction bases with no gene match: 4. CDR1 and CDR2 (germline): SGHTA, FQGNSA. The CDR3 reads CASRFQGAEQFF. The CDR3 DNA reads TGTGCCAGCAGGTTCCAGGGGGCTGAGCAGTTCTTC. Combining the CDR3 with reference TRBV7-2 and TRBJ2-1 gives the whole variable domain GAGVSQSPSNKVTEKGKDVELRCDPISGHTALYWYRQSLGQGLEFLIYFQGNSAPDKSGLPSDRFSAERTGGSVSTLTIQRTQQEDSAVYLCASRFQGAEQFFGPGTRLTVL.

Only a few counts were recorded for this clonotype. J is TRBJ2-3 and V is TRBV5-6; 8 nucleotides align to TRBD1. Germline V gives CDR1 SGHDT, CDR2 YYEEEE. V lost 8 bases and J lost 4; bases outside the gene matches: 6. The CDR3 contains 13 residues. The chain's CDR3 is CASTTGVPDTQYF. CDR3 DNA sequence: TGTGCCAGTACGACAGGGGTCCCAGATACGCAGTATTTT.

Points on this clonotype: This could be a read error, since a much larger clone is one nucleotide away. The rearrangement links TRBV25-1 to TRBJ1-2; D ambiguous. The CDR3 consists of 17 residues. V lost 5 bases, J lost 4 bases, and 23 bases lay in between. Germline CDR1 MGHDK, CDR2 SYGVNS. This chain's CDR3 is CASSCTQELGRTYGYTF. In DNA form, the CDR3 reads TGTGCCAGCAGTTGTACACAAGAACTGGGAAGGACCTATGGCTACACCTTC.

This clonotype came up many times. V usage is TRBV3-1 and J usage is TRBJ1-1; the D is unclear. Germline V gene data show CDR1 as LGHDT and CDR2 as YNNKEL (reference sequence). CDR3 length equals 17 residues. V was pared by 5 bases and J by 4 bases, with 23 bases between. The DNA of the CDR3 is TGTGCCAGCAGCGTGTGGGATCCCATTTCAATTCGCACTGAAGCTTTCTTT. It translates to CASSVWDPISIRTEAFF. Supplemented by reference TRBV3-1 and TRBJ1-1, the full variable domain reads DTAVSQTPKYLVTQMGNDKSIKCEQNLGHDTMYWYKQDSKKFLKIMFSYNNKELIINETVPNRFSPKSPDKAHLNLHINSLELGDSAVYFCASSVWDPISIRTEAFFGQGTRLTVV.

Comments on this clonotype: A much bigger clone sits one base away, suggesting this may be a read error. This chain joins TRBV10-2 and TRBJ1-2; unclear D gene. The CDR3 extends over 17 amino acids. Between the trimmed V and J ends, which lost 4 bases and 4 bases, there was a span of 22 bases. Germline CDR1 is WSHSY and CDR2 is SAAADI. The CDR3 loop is CASSASYTSRKTYGYTF. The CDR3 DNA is TGCGCCAGCAGTGCTAGCTACACTTCTAGAAAGACCTATGGCTACACCTTC.

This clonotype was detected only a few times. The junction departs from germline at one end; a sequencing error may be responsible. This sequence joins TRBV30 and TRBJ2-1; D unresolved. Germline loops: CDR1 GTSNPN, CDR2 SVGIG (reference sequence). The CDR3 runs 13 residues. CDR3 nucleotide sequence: TGTGCCTGGAGTGTACAGTCCTCCAATGAGCAGTTCTTC. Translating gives CAWSVQSSNEQFF.

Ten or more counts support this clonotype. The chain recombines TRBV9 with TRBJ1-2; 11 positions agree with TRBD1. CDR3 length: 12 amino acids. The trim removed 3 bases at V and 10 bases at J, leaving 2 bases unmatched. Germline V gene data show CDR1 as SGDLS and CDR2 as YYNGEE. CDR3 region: CASSGDRGDYTF. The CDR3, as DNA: TGTGCCAGCAGCGGGGACAGGGGGGACTACACCTTC.

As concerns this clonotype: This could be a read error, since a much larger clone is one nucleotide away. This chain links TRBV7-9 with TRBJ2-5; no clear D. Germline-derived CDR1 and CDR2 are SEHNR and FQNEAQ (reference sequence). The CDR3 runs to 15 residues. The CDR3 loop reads CASSFMGQLQGTQYF. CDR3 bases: TGTGCCAGCAGTTTTATGGGCCAATTACAAGGGACCCAGTACTTC.

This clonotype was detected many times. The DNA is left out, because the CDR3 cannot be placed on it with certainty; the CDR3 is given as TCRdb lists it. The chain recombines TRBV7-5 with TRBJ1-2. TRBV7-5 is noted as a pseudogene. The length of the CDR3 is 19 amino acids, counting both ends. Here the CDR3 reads CISVPETVREVGKTYGYTF.

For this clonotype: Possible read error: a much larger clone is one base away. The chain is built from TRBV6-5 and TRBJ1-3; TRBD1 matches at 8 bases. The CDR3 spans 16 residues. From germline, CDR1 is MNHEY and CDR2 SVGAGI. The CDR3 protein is CASRLTGDLAGDTIYF. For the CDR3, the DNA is TGTGCCAGCAGGCTGACAGGGGATTTGGCTGGAGACACCATATATTTT.

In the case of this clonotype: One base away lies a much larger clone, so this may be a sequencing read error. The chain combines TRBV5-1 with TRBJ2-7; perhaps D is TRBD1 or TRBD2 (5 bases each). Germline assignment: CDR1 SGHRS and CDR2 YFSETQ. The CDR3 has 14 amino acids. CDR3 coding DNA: TGCGCCGGCAGCCTGGACGGGGACCCCTACGAGCAGTACTTC. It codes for CAGSLDGDPYEQYF.

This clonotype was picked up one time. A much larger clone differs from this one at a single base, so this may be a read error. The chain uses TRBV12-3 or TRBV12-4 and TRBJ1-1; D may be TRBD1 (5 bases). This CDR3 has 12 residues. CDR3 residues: CTSSWGGGEAFF. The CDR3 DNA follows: TGTACCAGCAGTTGGGGCGGAGGTGAAGCTTTCTTT.

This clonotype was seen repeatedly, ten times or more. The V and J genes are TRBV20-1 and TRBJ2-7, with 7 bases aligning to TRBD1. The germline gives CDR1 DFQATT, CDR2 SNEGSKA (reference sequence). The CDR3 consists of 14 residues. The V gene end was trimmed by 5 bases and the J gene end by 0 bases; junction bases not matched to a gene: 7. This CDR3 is CSASTGDFSYEQYF. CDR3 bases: TGCAGTGCTTCAACAGGGGATTTCTCCTACGAGCAGTACTTC.

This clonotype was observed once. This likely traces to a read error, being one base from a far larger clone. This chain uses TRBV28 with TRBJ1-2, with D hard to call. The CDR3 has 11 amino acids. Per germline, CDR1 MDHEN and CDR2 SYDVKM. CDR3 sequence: CASSLGYGFTF. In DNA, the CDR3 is TGTGCCAGCAGTTTAGGATATGGCTTCACCTTC.

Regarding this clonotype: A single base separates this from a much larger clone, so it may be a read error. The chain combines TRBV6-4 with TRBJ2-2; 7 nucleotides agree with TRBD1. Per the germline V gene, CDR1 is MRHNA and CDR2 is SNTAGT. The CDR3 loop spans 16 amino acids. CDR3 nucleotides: TGTGCCAACAGTGACGAGGGGGCTCACGACACCGGGGAGCTGTTTTTT. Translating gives CANSDEGAHDTGELFF.